Below, 17 T cell receptor beta chains from the same sample are listed, as sequenced in a study of blood T cell repertoires in COVID-19. Libraries were prepared by immunoSEQ multiplex PCR; TCRdb keeps only in-frame clonotypes and omits some of them. The repertoire holds about 200,000 clones, with more than 75% as singletons. The sample taken for sequencing was PBMCs or T cells enriched from blood (not recorded which). These TCRs come from a man aged 35 to 55 with acute COVID-19.

The rearrangement joins TRBV6-2 or TRBV6-3 to TRBJ2-5; D gene ambiguous. The CDR3 spans 13 residues. Germline V gene data show CDR1 as MNHEY and CDR2 as SVGEGT. Trimming took 4 bases from V and 5 from J, leaving 11 bases between them. The CDR3 DNA reads as TGTGCCAGCAGTTTCACAGTCAAGGAGACCCAGTACTTC. Amino acids: CASSFTVKETQYF.

The gene calls are TRBV28 and TRBJ1-6; D gene ambiguous. The CDR3 is made up of 15 amino acids. CDR1 and CDR2 from the germline V gene are MDHEN and SYDVKM. V lost 6 bases and J 0 bases, leaving 9 bases between the germline ends. The CDR3 spells CASRQPNSYNSPLHF. The CDR3 DNA reads as TGTGCCAGCAGACAGCCCAACTCCTATAATTCACCCCTCCACTTT.

This sequence joins TRBV6-6 and TRBJ1-1, with 10 bases lining up with TRBD1. The CDR3 spans 18 residues. V shed 5 bases and J 3 bases; nucleotides not matched to a gene: 15. The germline V gene has CDR1 MNHNY and CDR2 SVGAGI (reference sequence). CDR3 loop: CASSQSGTGEWKDTEAFF. As DNA, the CDR3 is TGTGCCAGCAGTCAATCCGGGACAGGGGAGTGGAAGGACACTGAAGCTTTCTTT.

J is TRBJ2-3 and V is TRBV21-1; whether TRBD2, the table's D call, matches the DNA was not checked. TRBV21-1 is classified as a pseudogene. This CDR3 region has 11 residues. The CDR3 nucleotides are TGTGCCAGCAGCACTCGGGATACGCAGTATTTT. Its protein is CASSTRDTQYF.

A few counts support this clone. The chain carries TRBV30 and TRBJ1-1, with TRBD1 matching over 7 bases. Germline assignment: CDR1 GTSNPN and CDR2 SVGIG (reference sequence). The CDR3 extends over 13 amino acids. The V gene end was trimmed by 5 bases and the J gene end by 3 bases; junction bases not matched to a gene: 6. For the CDR3, the DNA is TGTGCCTGGGACTCGCAGGGGGACACTGAAGCTTTCTTT. Translation gives CAWDSQGDTEAFF. The full variable domain, completed using reference TRBV30 and TRBJ1-1, is SQTIHQWPATLVQPVGSPLSLECTVEGTSNPNLYWYRQAAGRGLQLLFYSVGIGQISSEVPQNLSASRPQDRQFILSSKKLLLSDSGFYLCAWDSQGDTEAFFGQGTRLTVV.

This clone was seen only a few times. This chain connects TRBV5-1 to TRBJ2-1; 9 bases are a match to TRBD1. The germline gives CDR1 SGHRS, CDR2 YFSETQ. The CDR3 loop spans 15 amino acids. Unmatched junction bases numbered 7, after V lost 4 bases and J lost 5 bases. The chain's CDR3 is CASSLQGQGNNEQFF. Written as DNA, the CDR3 is TGCGCCAGCAGCCTCCAGGGACAGGGAAACAATGAGCAGTTCTTC.

This clone was observed a single time. This chain connects TRBV27 to TRBJ1-2, with D tentatively TRBD1 (5 bases). Germline-derived CDR1 and CDR2 are MNHEY and SMNVEV (reference sequence). The V end was cut by 4 bases, the J end by 9 bases, with 9 bases between. This CDR3 spans 11 amino acids. CDR3 region: CASSSGFSYTF. Written as DNA, the CDR3 is TGTGCCAGCAGTTCAGGGTTCAGCTACACCTTC.

The CDR3 protein is CASSIGYRVQFF. The CDR3 DNA follows: TGTGCCAGTAGTATAGGTTACAGGGTGCAGTTCTTC. This rearrangement joins TRBV19 to TRBJ2-1, with D possibly being TRBD1 (6 bases). The CDR3 loop spans 12 amino acids. V was pared by 1 base and J by 12 bases, with 10 bases between. Per germline, CDR1 LNHDA and CDR2 SQIVND (reference sequence).

The chain recombines TRBV30 with TRBJ1-4; no definite D call. V gave up 8 bases and J gave up 4 bases, with 17 bases separating them. The CDR3 is 14 residues long. The germline V gene encodes CDR1 GTSNPN and CDR2 SVGIG (reference sequence). The CDR3 DNA is TGTGCCGGACCGGCCGGAGGTCATAATGAAAAACTGTTTTTT. Translating gives CAGPAGGHNEKLFF.

The chain combines TRBV15 with TRBJ2-2, with 8 positions matching TRBD1. The germline CDR1 and CDR2 sequences are LNHNV and YYDKDF (reference sequence). J was trimmed by 5 bases and V by 5 bases; bases with no gene match: 10. This CDR3 contains 16 residues. The CDR3 DNA is TGTGCCACCAGCCGCTGGACAGGGTTGGGAACCGGGGAGCTGTTTTTT. This encodes CATSRWTGLGTGELFF.

The chain links TRBV5-1 to TRBJ2-7; weak D call: TRBD2 (5 bases). Germline loops: CDR1 SGHRS, CDR2 YFSETQ. Trimming left V 8 bases short and J 3 bases short, with 18 bases between. The CDR3 extends over 14 amino acids. The CDR3 DNA is TGCGCCAGTCGACCGGGTCCAGGAGGCTACGAGCAGTACTTC. Its translation is CASRPGPGGYEQYF.

This chain joins TRBV7-2 and TRBJ2-2; TRBD2 might be the D (6 bases). Germline CDR1 SGHTA, CDR2 FQGNSA. V was cut by 0 bases and J by 4 bases, with 12 bases left in between. The CDR3 runs 16 residues. DNA for the CDR3: TGTGCCAGCAGCTTAGCGGGACTGGCCCTCACCGGGGAGCTGTTTTTT. Amino acid sequence: CASSLAGLALTGELFF.

This chain uses TRBV5-4 with TRBJ1-2, with 10 bases that match TRBD1. Germline values: CDR1 SGHNT, CDR2 YYREEE (reference sequence). V shed 3 bases and J 4 bases; nucleotides not matched to a gene: 6. The CDR3 extends over 15 amino acids. The CDR3 protein is CASSWTGTGAYGYTF. DNA of the CDR3: TGTGCCAGCAGCTGGACCGGGACAGGGGCCTATGGCTACACCTTC.

This chain links TRBV7-9 with TRBJ1-4; D is possibly TRBD1 (6 bases). Trimming removed 3 bases from V and 8 bases from J, with 16 bases in between. The CDR3 is 15 residues long. CDR1 is SEHNR, CDR2 FQNEAQ, per germline (reference sequence). The CDR3 is CASSLLYRENEKLFF. CDR3 nucleotides: TGTGCCAGCAGCTTGCTGTACAGGGAGAACGAAAAACTGTTTTTT.

This chain links TRBV15 with TRBJ1-6, with 8 bases fitting TRBD1. Germline V gene data show CDR1 as LNHNV and CDR2 as YYDKDF (reference sequence). The ends lost 4 bases at V and 4 bases at J; junction bases unmatched: 6. The CDR3 has 16 residues. CDR3 sequence (DNA): TGTGCCACCAGCACTAGCGGACAGGGATATAATTCACCCCTCCACTTT. As protein: CATSTSGQGYNSPLHF.

The gene calls are TRBV9 and TRBJ2-7, with 11 positions matching TRBD2. Trimming cost V 2 bases and J 7 bases; bases outside gene matches: 8. Germline V CDR1 and CDR2: SGDLS, YYNGEE. The CDR3 loop spans 15 amino acids. Here the CDR3 reads CASSVLTSGMHEQYF. As DNA, the CDR3 is TGTGCCAGCAGCGTGTTGACTAGCGGGATGCATGAGCAGTACTTC.

The chain combines TRBV30 with TRBJ1-6; 11 positions agree with TRBD1. The CDR3 has 14 residues. V was pared by 5 bases and J by 10 bases, with 7 bases of the junction left unmatched. Germline V lookup: CDR1 GTSNPN, CDR2 SVGIG (reference sequence). The CDR3 region has the DNA TGTGCCTGGGAGAGGACAGGGGGCGCGTCACCCCTCCACTTT. Translated: CAWERTGGASPLHF.